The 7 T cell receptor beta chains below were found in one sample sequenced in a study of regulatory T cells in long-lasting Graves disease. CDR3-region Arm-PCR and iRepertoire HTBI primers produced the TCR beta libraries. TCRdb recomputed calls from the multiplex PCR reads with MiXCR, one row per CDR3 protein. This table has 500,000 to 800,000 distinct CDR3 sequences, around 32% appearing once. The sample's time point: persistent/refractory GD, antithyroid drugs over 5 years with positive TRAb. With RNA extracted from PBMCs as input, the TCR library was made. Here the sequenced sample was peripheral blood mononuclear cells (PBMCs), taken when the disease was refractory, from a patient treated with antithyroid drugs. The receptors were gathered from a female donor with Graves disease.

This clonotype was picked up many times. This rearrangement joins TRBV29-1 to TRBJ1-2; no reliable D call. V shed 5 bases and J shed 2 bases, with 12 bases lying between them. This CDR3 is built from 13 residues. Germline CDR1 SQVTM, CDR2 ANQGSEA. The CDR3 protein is CSVRNGRNYGYTF. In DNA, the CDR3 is TGCAGCGTTCGCAACGGACGGAACTATGGCTACACCTTC.

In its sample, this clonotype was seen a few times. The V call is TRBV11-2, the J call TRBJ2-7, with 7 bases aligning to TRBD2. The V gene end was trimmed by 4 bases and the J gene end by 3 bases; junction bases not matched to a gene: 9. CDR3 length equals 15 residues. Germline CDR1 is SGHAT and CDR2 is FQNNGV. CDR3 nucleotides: TGTGCCAGCAGCTCGACAACCGGGAGGATCTACGAGCAGTACTTC. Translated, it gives CASSSTTGRIYEQYF. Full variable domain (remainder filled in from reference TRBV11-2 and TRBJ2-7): EAGVAQSPRYKIIEKRQSVAFWCNPISGHATLYWYQQILGQGPKLLIQFQNNGVVDDSQLPKDRFSAERLKGVDSTLKIQPAKLEDSAVYLCASSSTTGRIYEQYFGPGTRLTVT.

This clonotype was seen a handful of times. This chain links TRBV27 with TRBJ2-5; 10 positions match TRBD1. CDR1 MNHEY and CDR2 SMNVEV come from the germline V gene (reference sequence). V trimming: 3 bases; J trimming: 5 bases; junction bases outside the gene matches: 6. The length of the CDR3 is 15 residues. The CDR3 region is CASSLGTGAWETQYF. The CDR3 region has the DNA TGTGCCAGCAGTTTGGGGACAGGGGCTTGGGAGACCCAGTACTTC.

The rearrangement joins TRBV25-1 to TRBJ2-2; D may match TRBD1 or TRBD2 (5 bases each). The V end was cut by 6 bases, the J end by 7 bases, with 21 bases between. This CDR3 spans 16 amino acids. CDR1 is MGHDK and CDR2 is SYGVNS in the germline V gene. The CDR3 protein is CASRRDRGFLRGELFF. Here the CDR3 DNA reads TGTGCCAGCAGAAGGGACCGCGGTTTCTTACGCGGGGAGCTGTTTTTT.

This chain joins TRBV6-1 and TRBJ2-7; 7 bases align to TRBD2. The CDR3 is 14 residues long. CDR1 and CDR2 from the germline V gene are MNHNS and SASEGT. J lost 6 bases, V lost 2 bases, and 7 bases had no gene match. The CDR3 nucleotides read TGTGCCAGCAGTGAATGGGGGGAGGGATCCGAGCAGTACTTC. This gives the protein CASSEWGEGSEQYF.

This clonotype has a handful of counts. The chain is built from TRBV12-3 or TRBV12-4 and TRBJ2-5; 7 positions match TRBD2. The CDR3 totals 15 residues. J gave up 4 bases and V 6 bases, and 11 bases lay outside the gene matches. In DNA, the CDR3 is TGTGCCAGCAGCCCCCATGTTGGGGGGGGAGAGACCCAGTACTTC. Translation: CASSPHVGGGETQYF.

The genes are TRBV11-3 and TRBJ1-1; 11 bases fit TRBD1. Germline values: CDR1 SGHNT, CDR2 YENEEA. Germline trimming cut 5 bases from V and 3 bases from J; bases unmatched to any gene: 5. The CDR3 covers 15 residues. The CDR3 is CASSQGQGAHTEAFF. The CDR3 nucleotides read TGTGCCAGCAGCCAAGGACAGGGGGCGCACACTGAAGCTTTCTTT. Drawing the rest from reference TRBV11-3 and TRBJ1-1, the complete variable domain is EAGVVQSPRYKIIEKKQPVAFWCNPISGHNTLYWYLQNLGQGPELLIRYENEEAVDDSQLPKDRFSAERLKGVDSTLKIQPAELGDSAVYLCASSQGQGAHTEAFFGQGTRLTVV.